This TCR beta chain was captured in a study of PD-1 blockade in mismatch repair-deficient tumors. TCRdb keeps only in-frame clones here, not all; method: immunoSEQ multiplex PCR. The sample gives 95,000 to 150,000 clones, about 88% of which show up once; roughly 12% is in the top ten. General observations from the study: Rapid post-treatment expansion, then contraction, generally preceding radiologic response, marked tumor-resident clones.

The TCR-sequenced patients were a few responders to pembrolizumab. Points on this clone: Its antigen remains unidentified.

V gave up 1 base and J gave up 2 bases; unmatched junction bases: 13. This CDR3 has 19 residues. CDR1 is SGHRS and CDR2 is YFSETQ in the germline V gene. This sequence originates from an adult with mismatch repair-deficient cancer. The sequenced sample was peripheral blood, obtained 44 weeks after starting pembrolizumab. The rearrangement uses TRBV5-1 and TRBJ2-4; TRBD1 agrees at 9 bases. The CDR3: CASSLTGTGWGSTKNIQYF. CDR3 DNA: TGCGCCAGCAGCTTGACTGGGACAGGGTGGGGGTCGACCAAAAACATTCAGTACTTC.